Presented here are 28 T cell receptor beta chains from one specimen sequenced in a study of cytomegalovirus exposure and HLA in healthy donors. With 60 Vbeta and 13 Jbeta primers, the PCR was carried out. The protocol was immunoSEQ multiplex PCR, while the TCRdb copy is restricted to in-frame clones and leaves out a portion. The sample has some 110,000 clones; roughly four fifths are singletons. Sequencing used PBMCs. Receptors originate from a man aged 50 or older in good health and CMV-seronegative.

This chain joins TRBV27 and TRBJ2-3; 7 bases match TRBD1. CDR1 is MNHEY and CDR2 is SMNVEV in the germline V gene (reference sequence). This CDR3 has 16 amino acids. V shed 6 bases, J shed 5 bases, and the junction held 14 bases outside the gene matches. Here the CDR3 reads CASRRTGSGYGDTQYF. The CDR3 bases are TGTGCCAGCAGGAGGACAGGCTCTGGGTATGGAGATACGCAGTATTTT.

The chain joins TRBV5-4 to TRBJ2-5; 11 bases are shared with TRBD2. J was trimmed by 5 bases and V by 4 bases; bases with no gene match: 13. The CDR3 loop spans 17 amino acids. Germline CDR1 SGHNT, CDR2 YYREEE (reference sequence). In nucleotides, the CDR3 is TGTGCCAGCAGCCTGGGAACTAGCGGGGGCACGTTGGAGACCCAGTACTTC. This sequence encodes CASSLGTSGGTLETQYF. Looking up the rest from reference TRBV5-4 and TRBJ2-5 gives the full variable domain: ETGVTQSPTHLIKTRGQQVTLRCSSQSGHNTVSWYQQALGQGPQFIFQYYREEENGRGNFPPRFSGLQFPNYSSELNVNALELDDSALYLCASSLGTSGGTLETQYFGPGTRLLVL.

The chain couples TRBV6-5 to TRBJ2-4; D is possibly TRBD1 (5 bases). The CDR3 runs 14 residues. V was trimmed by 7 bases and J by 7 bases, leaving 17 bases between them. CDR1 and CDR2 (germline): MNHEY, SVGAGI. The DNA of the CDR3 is TGTGCCAGCACCCCACCCCAGGGTCCCAACATTCAGTACTTC. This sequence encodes CASTPPQGPNIQYF.

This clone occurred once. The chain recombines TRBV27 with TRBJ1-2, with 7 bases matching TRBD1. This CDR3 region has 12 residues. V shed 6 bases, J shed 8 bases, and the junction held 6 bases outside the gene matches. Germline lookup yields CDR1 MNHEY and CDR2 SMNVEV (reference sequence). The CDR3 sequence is CASSPTGFGYTF. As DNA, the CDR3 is TGTGCCAGCAGCCCGACAGGGTTCGGCTACACCTTC.

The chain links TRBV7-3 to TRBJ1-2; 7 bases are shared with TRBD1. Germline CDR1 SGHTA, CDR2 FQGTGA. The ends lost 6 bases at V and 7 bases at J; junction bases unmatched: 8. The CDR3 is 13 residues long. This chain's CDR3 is CASSSTGERGYTF. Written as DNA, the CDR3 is TGTGCCAGCAGTTCAACAGGGGAGCGTGGCTACACCTTC.

CDR3 coding DNA: TGTGCCAGCTCACTAGACATGGGCAATGAGCAGTTCTTC. Protein product: CASSLDMGNEQFF. The rearrangement uses TRBV18 and TRBJ2-1; D is unclear. V gave up 4 bases and J gave up 6 bases, with 10 bases separating them. The germline CDR1 and CDR2 sequences are KGHSH and LQKENI. The CDR3 contains 13 residues.

CDR3 loop: CASSQDRRDTQYF. In nucleotides, the CDR3 is TGTGCCAGCAGCCAAGATCGGAGGGATACGCAGTATTTT. The chain is built from TRBV4-2 and TRBJ2-3; possible D gene TRBD2, 5 bases. CDR3 length: 13 amino acids. V was shortened by 0 bases and J by 6 bases, with 7 bases between the two germline ends. The V gene's germline CDR1 is LGHNA and CDR2 YNFKEQ.

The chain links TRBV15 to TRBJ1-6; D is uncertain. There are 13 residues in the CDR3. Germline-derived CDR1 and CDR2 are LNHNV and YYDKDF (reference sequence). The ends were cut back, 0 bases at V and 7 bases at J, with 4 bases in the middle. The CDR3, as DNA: TGTGCCACCAGCAGAGATCAAAATTCACCCCTCCACTTT. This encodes CATSRDQNSPLHF.

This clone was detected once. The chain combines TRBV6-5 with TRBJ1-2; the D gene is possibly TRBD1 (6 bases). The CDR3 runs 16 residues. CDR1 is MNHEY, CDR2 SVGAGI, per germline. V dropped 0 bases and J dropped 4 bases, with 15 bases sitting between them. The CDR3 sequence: CASSYSKAGGGYGYTF. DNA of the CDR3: TGTGCCAGCAGTTACTCGAAGGCGGGAGGGGGCTATGGCTACACCTTC.

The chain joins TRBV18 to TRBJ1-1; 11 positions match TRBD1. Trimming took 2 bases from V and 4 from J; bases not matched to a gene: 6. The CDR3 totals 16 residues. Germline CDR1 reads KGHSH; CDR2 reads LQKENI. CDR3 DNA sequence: TGTGCCAGCTCACCAAATGGACAGGGGGCGTCCACTGAAGCTTTCTTT. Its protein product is CASSPNGQGASTEAFF.

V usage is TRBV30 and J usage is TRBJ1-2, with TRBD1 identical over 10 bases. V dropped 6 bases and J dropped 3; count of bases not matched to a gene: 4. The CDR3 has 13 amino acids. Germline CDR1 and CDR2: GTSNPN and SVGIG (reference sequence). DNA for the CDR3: TGTGCCTGCCCGGGACAGGGGCACTATGGCTACACCTTC. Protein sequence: CACPGQGHYGYTF.

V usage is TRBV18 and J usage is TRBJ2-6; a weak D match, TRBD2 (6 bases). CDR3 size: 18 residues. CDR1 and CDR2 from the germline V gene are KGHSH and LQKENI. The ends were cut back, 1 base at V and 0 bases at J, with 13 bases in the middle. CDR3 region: CASSPRRDGGSGANVLTF. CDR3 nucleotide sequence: TGTGCCAGCTCACCACGGCGGGACGGAGGCTCTGGGGCCAACGTCCTGACTTTC.

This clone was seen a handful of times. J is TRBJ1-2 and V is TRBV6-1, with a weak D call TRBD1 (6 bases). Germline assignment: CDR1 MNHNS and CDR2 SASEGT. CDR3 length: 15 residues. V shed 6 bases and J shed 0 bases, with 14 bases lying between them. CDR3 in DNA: TGTGCCAGCAGAAAATTGGACAGATCTAACTATGGCTACACCTTC. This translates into CASRKLDRSNYGYTF.

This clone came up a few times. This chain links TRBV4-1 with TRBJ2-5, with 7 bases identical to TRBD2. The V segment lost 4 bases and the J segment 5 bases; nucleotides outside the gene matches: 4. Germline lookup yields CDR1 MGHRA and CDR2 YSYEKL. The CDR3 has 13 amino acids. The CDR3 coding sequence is TGCGCCAGCAGCCTGGTTAGCGGGGAGACCCAGTACTTC. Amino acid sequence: CASSLVSGETQYF.

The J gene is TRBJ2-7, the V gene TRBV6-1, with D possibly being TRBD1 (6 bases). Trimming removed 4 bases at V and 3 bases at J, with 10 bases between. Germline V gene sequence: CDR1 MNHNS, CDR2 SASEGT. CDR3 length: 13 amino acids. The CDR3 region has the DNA TGTGCCAGCAGTGTAGAGGGGGTCTACGAGCAGTACGTC. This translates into CASSVEGVYEQYV.

The CDR3 loop reads CASSLIGGVSDTQYF. CDR3 in DNA: TGTGCCAGCAGCTTAATCGGGGGGGTATCAGATACGCAGTATTTT. This sequence joins TRBV13 and TRBJ2-3; 8 bases fit TRBD2. The junction had 5 bases not matched to a gene; V was cut back by 2 bases and J by 4 bases. CDR1 and CDR2 (germline): PRHDT, FYEKMQ (reference sequence). CDR3 length equals 15 residues.

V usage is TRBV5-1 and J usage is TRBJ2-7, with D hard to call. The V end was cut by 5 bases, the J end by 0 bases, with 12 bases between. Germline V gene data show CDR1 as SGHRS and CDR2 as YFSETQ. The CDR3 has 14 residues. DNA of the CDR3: TGCGCCAGCAGGTCTGACATTGGCTCCTACGAGCAGTACTTC. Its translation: CASRSDIGSYEQYF.

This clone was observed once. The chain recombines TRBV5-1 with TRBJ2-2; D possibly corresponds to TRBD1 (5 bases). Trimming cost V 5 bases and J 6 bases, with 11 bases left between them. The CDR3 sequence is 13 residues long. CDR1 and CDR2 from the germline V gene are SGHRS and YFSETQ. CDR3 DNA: TGCGCCAGCAGAATCGACAGTTCCGGGGAGCTGTTTTTT. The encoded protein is CASRIDSSGELFF.

The CDR3: CASSIGEGTQPQHF. CDR3 nucleotides: TGTGCCAGTAGTATAGGAGAGGGAACCCAGCCCCAGCATTTT. This sequence joins TRBV19 and TRBJ1-5; D not certain. With 1 base removed from V and 7 bases from J, the gap between germline ends came to 11 bases. Germline CDR1 LNHDA, CDR2 SQIVND (reference sequence). The CDR3 has 14 residues.

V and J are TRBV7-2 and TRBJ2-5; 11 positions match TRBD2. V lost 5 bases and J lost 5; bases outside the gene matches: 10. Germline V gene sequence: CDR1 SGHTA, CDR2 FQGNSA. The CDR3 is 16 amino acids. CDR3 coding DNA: TGTGCCAGCAGCCTGAATAGCGGGGGGGCAGGGGAGACCCAGTACTTC. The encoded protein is CASSLNSGGAGETQYF. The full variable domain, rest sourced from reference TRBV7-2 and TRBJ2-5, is GAGVSQSPSNKVTEKGKDVELRCDPISGHTALYWYRQSLGQGLEFLIYFQGNSAPDKSGLPSDRFSAERTGGSVSTLTIQRTQQEDSAVYLCASSLNSGGAGETQYFGPGTRLLVL.

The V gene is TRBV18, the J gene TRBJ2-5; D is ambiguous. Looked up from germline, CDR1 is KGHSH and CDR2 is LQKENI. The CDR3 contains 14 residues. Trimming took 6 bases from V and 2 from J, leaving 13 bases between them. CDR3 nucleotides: TGTGCCAGCTCTTCCCTGACTCGTCAAGAGACCCAGTACTTC. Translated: CASSSLTRQETQYF.

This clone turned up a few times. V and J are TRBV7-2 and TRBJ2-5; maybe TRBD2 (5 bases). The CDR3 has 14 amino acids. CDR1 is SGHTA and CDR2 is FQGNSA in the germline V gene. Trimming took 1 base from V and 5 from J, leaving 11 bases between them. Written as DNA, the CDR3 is TGTGCCAGCAGCTTAGGCGGGCCGGGGGAGACCCAGTACTTC. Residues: CASSLGGPGETQYF.

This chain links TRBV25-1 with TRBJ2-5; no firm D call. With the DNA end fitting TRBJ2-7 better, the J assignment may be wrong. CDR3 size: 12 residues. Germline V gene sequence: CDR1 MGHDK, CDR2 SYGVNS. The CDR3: CASRFDSYEQYF. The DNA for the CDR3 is TGTGCCAGCAGATTTGACTCCTACGAGCAGTACTTC.

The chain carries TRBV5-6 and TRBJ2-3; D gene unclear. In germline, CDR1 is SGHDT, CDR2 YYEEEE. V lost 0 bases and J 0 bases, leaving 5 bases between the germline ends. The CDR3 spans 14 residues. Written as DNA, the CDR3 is TGTGCCAGCAGCTTGGACAGAAGCACAGATACGCAGTATTTT. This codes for CASSLDRSTDTQYF.

This CDR3 reads CASSAPFRGTGELFF. CDR3 DNA: TGTGCCAGCAGCGCCCCCTTTCGGGGCACCGGGGAGCTGTTTTTT. The rearrangement uses TRBV7-8 and TRBJ2-2, with D possibly matching TRBD2 (5 bases). This CDR3 has 15 amino acids. V was cut by 5 bases and J by 4 bases, with 14 bases left in between. Germline V gene data show CDR1 as SGHVS and CDR2 as FQNEAQ. Full variable domain (missing parts from reference TRBV7-8 and TRBJ2-2): GAGVSQSPRYKVAKRGQDVALRCDPISGHVSLFWYQQALGQGPEFLTYFQNEAQLDKSGLPSDRFFAERPEGSVSTLKIQRTQQEDSAVYLCASSAPFRGTGELFFGEGSRLTVL.

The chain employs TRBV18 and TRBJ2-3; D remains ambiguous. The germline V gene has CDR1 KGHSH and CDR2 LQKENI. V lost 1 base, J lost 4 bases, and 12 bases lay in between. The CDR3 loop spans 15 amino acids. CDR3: CASSPRVLDADTQYF. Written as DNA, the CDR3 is TGTGCCAGCTCACCACGGGTCCTAGATGCAGATACGCAGTATTTT.

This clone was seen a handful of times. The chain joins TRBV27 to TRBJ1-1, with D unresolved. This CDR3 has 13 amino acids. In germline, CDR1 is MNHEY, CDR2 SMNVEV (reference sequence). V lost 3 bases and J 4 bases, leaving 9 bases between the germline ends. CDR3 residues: CASSLGRSTEAFF. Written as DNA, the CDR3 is TGTGCCAGCAGTTTGGGGAGGAGCACTGAAGCTTTCTTT.

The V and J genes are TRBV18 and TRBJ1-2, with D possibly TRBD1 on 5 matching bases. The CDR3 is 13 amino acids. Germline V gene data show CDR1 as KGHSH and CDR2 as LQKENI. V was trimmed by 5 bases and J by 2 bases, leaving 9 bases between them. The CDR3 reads CASSAGFNYGYTF. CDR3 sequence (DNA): TGTGCCAGCTCAGCAGGGTTCAACTATGGCTACACCTTC.